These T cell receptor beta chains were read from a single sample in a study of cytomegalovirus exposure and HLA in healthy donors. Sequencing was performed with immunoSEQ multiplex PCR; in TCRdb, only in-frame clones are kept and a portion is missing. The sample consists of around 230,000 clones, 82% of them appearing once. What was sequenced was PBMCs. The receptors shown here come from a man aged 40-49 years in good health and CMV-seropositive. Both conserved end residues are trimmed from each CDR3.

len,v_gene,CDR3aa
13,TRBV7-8,ASSLGGSRGETQY
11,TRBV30,AWSVHRNTEAF
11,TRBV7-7,ASSFERGDEQF
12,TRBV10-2,ASSLTSGTDTQY
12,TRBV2,ASRLDPGRTEAF
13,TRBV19,ASMPIGQGTEKLF
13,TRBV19,ASSIEAGENTEAF
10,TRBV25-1,ASRRGVAEAF
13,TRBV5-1,ASSSIAASYNEQF
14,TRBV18,ASSPRLAANTGELF
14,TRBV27,ASSFSAGGRPNEQF
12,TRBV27,ASSPRVESSGYT
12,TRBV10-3,AIRLQGANTEAF
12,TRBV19,ASTQLSGSYTQY
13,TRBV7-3,ASSSSQGNTGELF
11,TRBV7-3,ATAPGQTSEAF
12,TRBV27,ASSLTGGNYGYT
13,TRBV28,ASQSPAGMNTEAF
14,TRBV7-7,ASSLAPAGVPDTQY
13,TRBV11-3,ASSLVRLAGGEQF
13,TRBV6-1,ASLEGGGDTDTQY
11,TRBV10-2,ASAAGTDYGYT
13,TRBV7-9,ASSSPATSVFEQF
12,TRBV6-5,ASSYLDRNTEAF
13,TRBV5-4,ASSLYSVKGYEQY
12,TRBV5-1,ASSLDSRTDTQY
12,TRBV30,AWMTGASGNTIY
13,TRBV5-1,ASSLFFPGTDTQY
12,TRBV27,ASSLVTAYNEQF
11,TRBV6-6,ASSSWQRETQY
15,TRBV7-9,ASSPPGQGFSGNTIY
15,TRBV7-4,ASSSGQGGSSGNTIY
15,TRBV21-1,ASSKEGGTGDNQPQH
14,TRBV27,ASSREGLAGGRGQF
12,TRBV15,ATSSGSAAYEQY
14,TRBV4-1,ASSQQESLPGYEQY
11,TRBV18,ASSPGTGNEQY